This entry is about one T cell receptor (beta chain). This entry comes from a study of T cells expressing NK-cell markers. In the study overall: Serological testing identified seven of the eight sequenced donors as HCMV-seropositive and one as seronegative.

CDR3 size: 16 residues. From its re-call of the 5' RACE reads, TCRdb lists each CDR3 protein once, without DNA. The table lists 150,000 or so distinct CDR3 sequences, with around 35% in the top ten. This clonotype originated in a woman aged 50 to 60 in good health. V and J are TRBV12-3 or TRBV12-4 and TRBJ2-1. The sequencing sample was made of blood T cells: a sorted CD56 or NKG2C T cell subset, CD4+ or CD8+ T cells, or bulk PBMC T cells (not recorded which). CDR3 sequence: CASSSLDSFHYNEQFF.